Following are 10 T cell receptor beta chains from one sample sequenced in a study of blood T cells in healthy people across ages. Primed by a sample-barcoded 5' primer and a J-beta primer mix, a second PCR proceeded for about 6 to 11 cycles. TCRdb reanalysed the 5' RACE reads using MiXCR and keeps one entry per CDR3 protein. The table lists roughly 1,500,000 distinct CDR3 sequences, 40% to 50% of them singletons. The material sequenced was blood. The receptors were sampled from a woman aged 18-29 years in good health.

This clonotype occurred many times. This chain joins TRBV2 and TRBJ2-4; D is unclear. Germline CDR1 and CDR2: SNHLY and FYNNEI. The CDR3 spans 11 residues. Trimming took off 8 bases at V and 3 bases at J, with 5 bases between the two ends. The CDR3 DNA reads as TGTGCCAGCGCCGACAAAAACATTCAGTACTTC. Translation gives CASADKNIQYF.

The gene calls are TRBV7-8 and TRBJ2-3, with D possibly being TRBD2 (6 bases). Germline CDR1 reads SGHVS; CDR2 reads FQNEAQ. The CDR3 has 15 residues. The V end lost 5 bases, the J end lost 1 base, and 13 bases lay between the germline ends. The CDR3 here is CASSMGGIGTDTQYF. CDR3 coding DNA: TGTGCCAGCAGCATGGGGGGTATTGGCACAGATACGCAGTATTTT.

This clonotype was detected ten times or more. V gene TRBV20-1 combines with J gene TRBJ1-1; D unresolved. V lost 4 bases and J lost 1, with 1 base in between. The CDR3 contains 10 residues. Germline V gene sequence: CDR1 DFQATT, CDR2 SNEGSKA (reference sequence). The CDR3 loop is CSAKNTEAFF. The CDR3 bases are TGCAGTGCTAAGAACACTGAAGCTTTCTTT.

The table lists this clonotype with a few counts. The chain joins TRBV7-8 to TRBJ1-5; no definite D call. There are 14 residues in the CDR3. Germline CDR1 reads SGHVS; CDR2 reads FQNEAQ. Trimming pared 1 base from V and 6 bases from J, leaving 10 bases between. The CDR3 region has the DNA TGTGCCAGCAGCTTAGAGGGAGGGTTTCAGCCCCAGCATTTT. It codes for CASSLEGGFQPQHF.

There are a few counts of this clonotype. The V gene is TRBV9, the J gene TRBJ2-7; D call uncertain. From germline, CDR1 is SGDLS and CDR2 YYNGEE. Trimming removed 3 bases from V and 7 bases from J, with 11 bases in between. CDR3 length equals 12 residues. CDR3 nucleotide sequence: TGTGCCAGCAGCGGCCCCGGCGCGGAGCAGTACTTC. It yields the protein CASSGPGAEQYF.

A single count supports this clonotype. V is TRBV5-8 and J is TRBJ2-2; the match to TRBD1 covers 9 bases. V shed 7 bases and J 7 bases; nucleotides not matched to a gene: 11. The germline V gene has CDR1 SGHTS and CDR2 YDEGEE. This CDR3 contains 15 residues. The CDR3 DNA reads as TGTGCCAGCGGGTACGGGACAGGGTTCCACGGGGAGCTGTTTTTT. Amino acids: CASGYGTGFHGELFF.

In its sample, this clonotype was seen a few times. For the CDR3, the DNA is TGTGCCAGCATTGGACTAGCGGGGGCGGGTTTGTACTTC. This translates into CASIGLAGAGLYF. V usage is TRBV27 and J usage is TRBJ2-5; 13 bases fit TRBD2. Germline trimming cut 7 bases from V and 13 bases from J; bases unmatched to any gene: 9. The germline V gene encodes CDR1 MNHEY and CDR2 SMNVEV (reference sequence). This CDR3 has 13 amino acids.

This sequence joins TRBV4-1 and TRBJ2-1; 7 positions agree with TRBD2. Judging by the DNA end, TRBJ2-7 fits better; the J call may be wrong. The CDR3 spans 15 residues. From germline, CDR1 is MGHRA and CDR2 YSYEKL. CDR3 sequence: CASSQPERGYNEQYF. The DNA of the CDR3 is TGCGCCAGCAGCCAACCAGAGCGGGGCTACAATGAGCAGTACTTC.

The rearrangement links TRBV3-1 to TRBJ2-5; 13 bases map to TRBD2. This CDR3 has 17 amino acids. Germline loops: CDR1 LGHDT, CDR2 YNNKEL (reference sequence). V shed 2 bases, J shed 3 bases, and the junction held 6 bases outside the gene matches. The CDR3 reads CASSQFGTSGMEETQYF. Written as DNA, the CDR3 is TGTGCCAGCAGCCAATTCGGGACTAGCGGGATGGAAGAGACCCAGTACTTC.

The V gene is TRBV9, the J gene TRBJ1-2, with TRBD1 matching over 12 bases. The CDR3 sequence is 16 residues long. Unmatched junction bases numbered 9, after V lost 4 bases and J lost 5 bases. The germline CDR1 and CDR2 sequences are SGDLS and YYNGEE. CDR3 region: CASSPSTGQGAYGYTF. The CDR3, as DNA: TGTGCCAGCAGCCCCAGTACGGGACAGGGGGCGTATGGCTACACCTTC.